This T cell receptor (beta chain) was recovered during a study of identical twins. A template switching step contributed a universal primer site, while unique molecular identifiers were present in the cDNA. MiXCR, run by TCRdb on the 5' RACE reads, gives a single entry per CDR3 protein. Here the sample spans 500,000 or so distinct CDR3 sequences, approximately 22% being singletons. This clonotype appeared a few times. Germline V gene sequence: CDR1 MNHEY, CDR2 SVGAGI. The length of the CDR3 is 14 residues. The V and J ends lost 4 bases and 8 bases, in that order; junction bases with no gene match: 7. The same sample was also used in a study of T cells expressing NK-cell markers. As that study records: Sorted CD3+CD56+NKG2C+, CD3+CD56+NKG2C- and CD3+CD56-NKG2C+ T cells provided the TCR beta repertoires. Seven donors tested HCMV-seropositive and one tested seronegative among the eight sequenced. These clonotypes additionally ranked first within the CD3+CD56-NKG2C+ fraction of a few donors.

This chain links TRBV6-5 with TRBJ2-1, with 8 bases lining up with TRBD2. The sequence derives from a woman under 30 in good health. The sample consisted of CD4+ T cells sorted from blood. Here the CDR3 DNA reads TGTGCCAGCAGTTTGAGCGGGAGAGGACATGAGCAGTTCTTC. Translation gives CASSLSGRGHEQFF.